The 2 T cell receptor beta chains reported below all come from one sample, sequenced in a study of post-analysis software for immune sequencing data (dated by TCRdb to between 2014 and 2017). Here is what the overall study found, with its caveats: Roughly 5 TRBV segments, including TRBV5-6, TRBV5-1 and TRBV20-1, were significantly more frequent in patients than controls.

The method behind the library was PCR. Reads for this sample came from an Illumina HiSeq 2500. Unique molecular identifiers were incorporated into TCR beta cDNA libraries to reduce PCR and sequencing biases. The public reads were run again by TCRdb, first through fastp at Q25 and then through MiXCR, and only productive beta chains were kept. A single entry per CDR3 protein holds the most common genes and DNA from its merged rows. The sample includes about 760,000 distinct CDR3 sequences, with roughly 27% observed a single time. Of the sample, roughly 0.57% falls within the top ten clones. For these receptors, no antigen is known. Sample: blood. These receptors were obtained from a girl between 5 and 17 years old with multiple sclerosis.

The rearrangement joins TRBV9 to TRBJ2-7, with 9 positions matching TRBD2. Germline-derived CDR1 and CDR2 are SGDLS and YYNGEE. V gave up 1 base and J gave up 0 bases; unmatched junction bases: 2. The CDR3 runs 15 residues. CDR3 amino acids: CASSVSGRPSYEQYF. The CDR3 DNA reads as TGTGCCAGCAGCGTAAGCGGGAGGCCCTCCTACGAGCAGTACTTC.

This chain links TRBV14 with TRBJ1-4; TRBD1 agrees at 7 bases. V dropped 2 bases and J dropped 8; count of bases not matched to a gene: 11. CDR1 SGHDN and CDR2 FVKESK come from the germline V gene. This CDR3 comprises 16 residues. CDR3: CASSQLTGTEGEKLFF. The CDR3 DNA reads TGTGCCAGCAGCCAACTAACCGGGACAGAGGGCGAAAAACTGTTTTTT.